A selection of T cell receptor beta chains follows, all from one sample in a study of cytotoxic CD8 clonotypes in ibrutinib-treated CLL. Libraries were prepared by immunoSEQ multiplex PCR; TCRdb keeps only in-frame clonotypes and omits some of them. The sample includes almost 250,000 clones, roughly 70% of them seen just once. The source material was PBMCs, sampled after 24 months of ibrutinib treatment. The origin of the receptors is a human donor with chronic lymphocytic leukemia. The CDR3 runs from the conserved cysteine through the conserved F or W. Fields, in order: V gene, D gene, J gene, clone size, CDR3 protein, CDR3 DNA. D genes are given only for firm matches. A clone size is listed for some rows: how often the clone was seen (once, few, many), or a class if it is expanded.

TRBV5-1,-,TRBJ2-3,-,CASSLGSGLDTQYF,TGCGCCAGCAGCTTGGGGTCAGGCCTAGATACGCAGTATTTT
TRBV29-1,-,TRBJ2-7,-,CSVVRGAYEQYF,TGCAGCGTTGTGAGGGGGGCCTACGAGCAGTACTTC
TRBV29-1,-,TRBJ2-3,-,CSVGGDTQYF,TGCAGCGTTGGGGGGGATACGCAGTATTTT
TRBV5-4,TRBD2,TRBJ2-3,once,CASSLGALAGAPTQYF,TGTGCCAGCAGCTTGGGTGCACTAGCGGGAGCCCCTACGCAGTATTTT
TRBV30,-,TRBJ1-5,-,CAWSEGSNQPQHF,TGTGCCTGGAGTGAGGGAAGCAATCAGCCCCAGCATTTT
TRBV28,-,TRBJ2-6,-,CASSLQGLSGANVLTF,TGTGCCAGCAGTTTACAGGGCCTCTCTGGGGCCAACGTCCTGACTTTC
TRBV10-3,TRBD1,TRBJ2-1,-,CAISWGAGQGIDEQFF,TGTGCCATCAGTTGGGGTGCGGGACAGGGGATCGATGAGCAGTTCTTC
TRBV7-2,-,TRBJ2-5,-,CASSLLGGPGETQYF,TGTGCCAGCAGCTTATTAGGGGGGCCCGGAGAGACCCAGTACTTC
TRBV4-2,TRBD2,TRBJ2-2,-,CASSLSGSMAGELFF,TGTGCCAGCAGCCTTAGCGGGAGTATGGCCGGGGAGCTGTTTTTT
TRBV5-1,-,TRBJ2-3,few,CASRDRARGDTQYF,TGCGCCAGCAGAGATCGGGCTAGAGGAGATACGCAGTATTTT
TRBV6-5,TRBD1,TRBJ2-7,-,CASSLQGADPYEQYF,TGTGCCAGCAGTTTACAGGGGGCAGATCCCTACGAGCAGTACTTC
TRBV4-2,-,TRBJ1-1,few,CASTNGGNTEAFF,TGTGCCAGCACAAACGGAGGGAACACTGAAGCTTTCTTT
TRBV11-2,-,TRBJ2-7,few,CASSRSGSTYEQYF,TGTGCCAGCAGCCGCAGCGGCAGCACCTACGAGCAGTACTTC
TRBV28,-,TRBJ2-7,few,CASSLHGDILGEQYF,TGTGCCAGCAGTTTACACGGGGACATCCTGGGGGAGCAGTACTTC
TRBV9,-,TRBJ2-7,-,CASSARDLGMTSYEQYF,TGTGCCAGCAGCGCCAGAGACCTCGGGATGACCTCCTACGAGCAGTACTTC
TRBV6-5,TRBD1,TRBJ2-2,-,CASSAGTGTGGELFF,TGTGCCAGCAGCGCCGGGACAGGGACTGGCGGGGAGCTGTTTTTT
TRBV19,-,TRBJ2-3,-,CASSRDKSTDTQYF,TGTGCCAGTAGTAGGGACAAATCCACAGATACGCAGTATTTT
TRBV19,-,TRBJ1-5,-,CASSIDLGTVANQPQHF,TGTGCCAGTAGTATAGATCTTGGGACGGTAGCTAATCAGCCCCAGCATTTT
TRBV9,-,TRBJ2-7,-,CASSPGGDSLEQYF,TGTGCCAGCAGCCCAGGGGGGGACAGTCTCGAGCAGTACTTC
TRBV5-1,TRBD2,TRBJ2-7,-,CASSEASGSSYEQYF,TGCGCCAGCAGCGAAGCTAGCGGGAGTTCCTACGAGCAGTACTTC
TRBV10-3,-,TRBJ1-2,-,CAIRTGPGYGYTF,TGTGCCATCAGAACAGGGCCGGGCTATGGCTACACCTTC
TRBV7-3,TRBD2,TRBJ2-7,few,CASSLTSGAYEQYF,TGTGCCAGCAGCCTGACTAGCGGAGCCTACGAGCAGTACTTC
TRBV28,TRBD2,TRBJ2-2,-,CASRASGRLPGELFF,TGTGCCAGCCGTGCGAGCGGGAGATTGCCCGGGGAGCTGTTTTTT
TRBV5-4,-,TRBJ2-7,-,CASSSPGAIGEQYF,TGTGCCAGCAGCTCGCCGGGGGCGATTGGGGAGCAGTACTTC
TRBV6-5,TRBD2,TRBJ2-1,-,CASSYVLAGYNEQFF,TGTGCCAGCAGTTACGTGCTAGCGGGGTACAATGAGCAGTTCTTC
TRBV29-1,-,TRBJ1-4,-,CSVEATWGEKLFF,TGCAGCGTTGAGGCTACCTGGGGTGAAAAACTGTTTTTT
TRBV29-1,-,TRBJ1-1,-,CSVGTRMNTEAFF,TGCAGCGTCGGGACAAGGATGAACACTGAAGCTTTCTTT
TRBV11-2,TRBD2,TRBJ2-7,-,CASSLGWEGLYEQYF,TGTGCCAGCAGCTTAGGGTGGGAGGGCCTCTACGAGCAGTACTTC
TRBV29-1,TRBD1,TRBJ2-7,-,CSVAGGIAEQYF,TGCAGCGTTGCAGGGGGCATAGCCGAGCAGTACTTC
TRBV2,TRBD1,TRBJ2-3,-,CASGLGTVKDTQYF,TGTGCCAGCGGTTTGGGGACAGTTAAAGATACGCAGTATTTT
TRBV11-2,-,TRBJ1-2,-,CASSPFIYGYTF,TGTGCCAGCAGCCCATTTATCTATGGCTACACCTTC